The 2 T cell receptor beta chains below were found in one sample sequenced in a study of lymphopenia after photon versus proton radiotherapy. Profiling relied on immunoSEQ multiplex PCR, and the TCRdb table lists in-frame clones only, not all of them. The table includes approximately 35,000 clones, almost 90% detected once. The sample here was peripheral blood, taken from a patient treated with photon-based radiotherapy. The origin of the receptors is a woman aged 50 to 60 with pancreatic cancer.

This chain joins TRBV5-1 and TRBJ2-5; D is ambiguous. CDR1 and CDR2 (germline): SGHRS, YFSETQ. The CDR3 has 11 residues. Trimming shortened V by 3 bases and J by 4 bases, and 4 bases separated the two germline ends. The CDR3 sequence is CASSWSETQYF. The CDR3 nucleotides read TGCGCCAGCAGCTGGTCAGAGACCCAGTACTTC.

The gene calls are TRBV28 and TRBJ2-3; D tentatively fits TRBD1 or TRBD2 (5 bases each). In germline, CDR1 is MDHEN, CDR2 SYDVKM. Trimming pared 3 bases from V and 8 bases from J, leaving 21 bases between. The CDR3 contains 16 residues. CDR3: CASSFTGLLGEGTQYF. The CDR3 DNA reads TGTGCCAGCAGTTTTACGGGGCTTCTAGGAGAGGGTACGCAGTATTTT.